This T cell receptor beta chain was obtained from a study of T-cell reconstitution after alpha-beta-depleted transplantation in children. The CDR3 spans 14 residues. The V end was cut by 6 bases, the J end by 1 base, with 15 bases between. From germline, CDR1 is DFQATT and CDR2 SNEGSKA (reference sequence). The table lists this clonotype with many counts. Unique molecular identifiers tagged the TCRbeta library. TCRdb reanalysed the PCR reads using MiXCR and keeps one entry per CDR3 protein. The table shows 260,000 or so distinct CDR3 sequences, with more than 10% occurring only once. The specimen comprised PBMCs from the stem cell graft donor, sampled from the stem cell graft. This receptor was obtained from a human donor who donated a stem cell graft to a child with acute lymphoblastic leukemia. The J gene is TRBJ1-1, the V gene TRBV20-1; tentatively, D is TRBD1 (6 bases). Here the CDR3 reads CSARTGGRNTEAFF. The CDR3 nucleotides read TGCAGTGCGAGAACCGGGGGCAGGAACACTGAAGCTTTCTTT.